This T cell receptor (beta chain) appears in the sequencing data of a study of naive and memory T cell subsets. Regarding the study as a whole: TCR counts from RNA may reflect activation-linked expression changes.

The beta constant-region primer was an equimolar mix of two oligonucleotides covering TRBC1 and TRBC2. Four rounds of PCR amplified the ligated cDNA using nested alpha and beta constant-region primers plus SP2. TCRdb reprocessed the UMI-ligation and nested PCR reads via MiXCR and lists one record per CDR3 protein. The sample comprises over 100,000 distinct CDR3 sequences, 30% to 45% of which are singletons, and 0.9% rests with the top ten. The CDR3 has 13 residues. Germline CDR1 and CDR2: MNHNS and SASEGT. V shed 4 bases and J 9 bases; nucleotides not matched to a gene: 3. By sample fraction, this clonotype is medium-sized. Its antigen is unknown.

The sample consisted of central memory CD4+ T cells from blood. The TCR sequence derives from a human donor in good health. V and J are TRBV6-1 and TRBJ2-7; 13 bases line up with TRBD2. CDR3 in DNA: TGTGCCAGCAGTGGGACTAGCGGGAGAACGCAGTACTTC. Translating gives CASSGTSGRTQYF.